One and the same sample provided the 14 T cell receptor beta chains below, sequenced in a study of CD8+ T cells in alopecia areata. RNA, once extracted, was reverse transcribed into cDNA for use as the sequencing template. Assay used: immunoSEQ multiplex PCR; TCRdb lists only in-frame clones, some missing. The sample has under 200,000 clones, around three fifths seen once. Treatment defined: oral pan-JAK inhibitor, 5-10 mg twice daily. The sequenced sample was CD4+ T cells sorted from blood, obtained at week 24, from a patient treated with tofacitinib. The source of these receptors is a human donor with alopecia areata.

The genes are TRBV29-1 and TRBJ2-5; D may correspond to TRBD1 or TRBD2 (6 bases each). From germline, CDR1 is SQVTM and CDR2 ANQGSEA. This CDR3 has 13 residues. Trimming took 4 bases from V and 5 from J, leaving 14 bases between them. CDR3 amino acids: CSVGEGGRETQYF. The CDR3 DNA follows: TGCAGCGTTGGAGAGGGGGGTAGGGAGACCCAGTACTTC. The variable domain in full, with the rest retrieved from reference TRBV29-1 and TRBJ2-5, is SAVISQKPSRDICQRGTSLTIQCQVDSQVTMMFWYRQQPGQSLTLIATANQGSEATYESGFVIDKFPISRPNLTFSTLTVSNMSPEDSSIYLCSVGEGGRETQYFGPGTRLLVL.

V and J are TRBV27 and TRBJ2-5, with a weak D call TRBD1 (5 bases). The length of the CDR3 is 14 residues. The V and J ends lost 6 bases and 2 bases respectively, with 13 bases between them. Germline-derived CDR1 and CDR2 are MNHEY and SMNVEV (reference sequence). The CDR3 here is CASSARQTQETQYF. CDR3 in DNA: TGTGCCAGCAGCGCCAGACAGACGCAAGAGACCCAGTACTTC.

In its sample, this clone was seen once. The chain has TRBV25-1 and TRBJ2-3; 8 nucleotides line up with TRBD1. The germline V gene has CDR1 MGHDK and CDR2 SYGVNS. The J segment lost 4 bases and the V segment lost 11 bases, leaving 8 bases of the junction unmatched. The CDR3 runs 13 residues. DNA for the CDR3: TGTGCCGGGGGGCAGGGGGCCGCAGATACGCAGTATTTT. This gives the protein CAGGQGAADTQYF.

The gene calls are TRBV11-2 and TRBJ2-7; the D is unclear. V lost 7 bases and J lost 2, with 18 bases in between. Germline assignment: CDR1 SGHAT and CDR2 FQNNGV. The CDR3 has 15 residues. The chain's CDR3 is CASTSSRRSPYEQYF. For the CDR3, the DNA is TGTGCCAGCACCTCCTCCCGCAGGTCACCCTACGAGCAGTACTTC.

The CDR3 loop reads CSVEDRTHPLNNEQFF. DNA of the CDR3: TGCAGCGTTGAAGATCGGACGCACCCTTTAAACAATGAGCAGTTCTTC. The rearrangement uses TRBV29-1 and TRBJ2-1; no clear D gene. This CDR3 region has 16 residues. The ends were cut back, 0 bases at V and 5 bases at J, with 17 bases in the middle. Per germline, CDR1 SQVTM and CDR2 ANQGSEA.

The CDR3 DNA sequence: TGTGCCAGCAGCACCTACAGAGCAGATACGCAGTATTTT. This translates into CASSTYRADTQYF. This rearrangement joins TRBV2 to TRBJ2-3; no clear D gene. In germline, CDR1 is SNHLY, CDR2 FYNNEI. CDR3 length: 13 residues. With 6 bases removed from V and 4 bases from J, the gap between germline ends came to 11 bases.

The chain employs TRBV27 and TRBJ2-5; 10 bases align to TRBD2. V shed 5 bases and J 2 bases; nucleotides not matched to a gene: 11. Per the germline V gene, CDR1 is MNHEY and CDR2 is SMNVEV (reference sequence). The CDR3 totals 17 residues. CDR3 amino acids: CASSPRRLAGAQETQYF. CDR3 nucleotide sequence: TGTGCCAGCAGTCCCCGTCGACTAGCGGGTGCTCAAGAGACCCAGTACTTC.

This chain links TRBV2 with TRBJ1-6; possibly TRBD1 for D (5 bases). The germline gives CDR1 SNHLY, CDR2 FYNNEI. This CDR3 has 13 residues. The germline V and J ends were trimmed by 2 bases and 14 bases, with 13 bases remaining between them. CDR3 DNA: TGTGCCAGCAGTGAATGGGGGGATGATGCCCTCCACTTT. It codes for CASSEWGDDALHF.

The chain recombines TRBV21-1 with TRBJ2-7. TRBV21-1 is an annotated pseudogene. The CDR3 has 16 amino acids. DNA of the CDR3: TGTGCCAGCAGCAAGGACCGGAGTGCTTGGCCCTACGAGCAGTACTTC. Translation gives CASSKDRSAWPYEQYF.

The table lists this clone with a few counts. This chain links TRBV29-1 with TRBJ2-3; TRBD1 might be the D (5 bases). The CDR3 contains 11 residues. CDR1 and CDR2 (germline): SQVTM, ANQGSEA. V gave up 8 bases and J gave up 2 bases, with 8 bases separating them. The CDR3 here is CSWTYTDTQYF. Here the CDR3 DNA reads TGCAGCTGGACATACACAGATACGCAGTATTTT.

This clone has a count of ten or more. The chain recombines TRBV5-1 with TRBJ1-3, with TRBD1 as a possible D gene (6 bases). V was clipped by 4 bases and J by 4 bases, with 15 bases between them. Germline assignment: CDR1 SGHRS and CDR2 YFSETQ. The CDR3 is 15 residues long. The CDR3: CASSPVAGAGNTIYF. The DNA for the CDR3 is TGCGCCAGCAGCCCCGTTGCAGGGGCCGGAAACACCATATATTTT.

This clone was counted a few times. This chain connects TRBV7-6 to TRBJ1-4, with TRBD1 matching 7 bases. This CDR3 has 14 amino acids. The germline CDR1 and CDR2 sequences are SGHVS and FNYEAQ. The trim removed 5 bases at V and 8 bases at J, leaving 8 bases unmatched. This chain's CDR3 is CASSPGRGREKLFF. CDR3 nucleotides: TGTGCCAGCAGCCCCGGGAGGGGGCGCGAAAAACTGTTTTTT.

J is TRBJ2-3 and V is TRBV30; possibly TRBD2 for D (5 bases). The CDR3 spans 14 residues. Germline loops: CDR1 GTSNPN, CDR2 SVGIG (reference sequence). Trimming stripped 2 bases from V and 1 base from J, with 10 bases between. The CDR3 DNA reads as TGTGCCTGGAGTACCCCCGGGGGCACAGATACGCAGTATTTT. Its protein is CAWSTPGGTDTQYF.

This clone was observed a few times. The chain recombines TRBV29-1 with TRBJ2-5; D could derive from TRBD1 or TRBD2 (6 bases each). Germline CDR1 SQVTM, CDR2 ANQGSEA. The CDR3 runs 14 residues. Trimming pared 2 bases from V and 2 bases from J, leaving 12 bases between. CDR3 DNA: TGCAGCGTTGAACCCCTAGGGGGGCAAGAGACCCAGTACTTC. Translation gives CSVEPLGGQETQYF.